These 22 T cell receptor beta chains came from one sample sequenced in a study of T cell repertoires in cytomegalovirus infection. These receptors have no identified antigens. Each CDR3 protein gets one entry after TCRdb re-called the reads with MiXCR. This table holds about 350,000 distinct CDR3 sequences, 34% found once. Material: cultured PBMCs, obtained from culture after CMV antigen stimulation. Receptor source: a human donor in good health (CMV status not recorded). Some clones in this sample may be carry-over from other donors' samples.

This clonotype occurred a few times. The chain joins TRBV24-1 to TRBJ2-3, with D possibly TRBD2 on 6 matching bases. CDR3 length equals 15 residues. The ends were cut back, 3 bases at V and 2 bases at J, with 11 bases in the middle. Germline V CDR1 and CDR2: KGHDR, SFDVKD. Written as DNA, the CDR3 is TGTGCCACCAGTGATCCGGGAGCTACCACAGATACGCAGTATTTT. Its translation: CATSDPGATTDTQYF.

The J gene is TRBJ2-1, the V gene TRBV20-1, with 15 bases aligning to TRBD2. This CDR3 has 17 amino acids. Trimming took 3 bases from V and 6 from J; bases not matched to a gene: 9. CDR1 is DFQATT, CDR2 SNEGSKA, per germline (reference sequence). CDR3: CSASQSGTSGRLNEQFF. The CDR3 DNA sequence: TGCAGTGCTAGCCAGTCCGGGACTAGCGGGAGGCTCAATGAGCAGTTCTTC.

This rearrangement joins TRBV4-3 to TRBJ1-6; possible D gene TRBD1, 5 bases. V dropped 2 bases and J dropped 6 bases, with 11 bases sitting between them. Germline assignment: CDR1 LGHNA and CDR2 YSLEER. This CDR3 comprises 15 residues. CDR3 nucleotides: TGCGCCAGCAGCCAAAGGGCAGGGAGTAATTCACCCCTCCACTTT. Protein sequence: CASSQRAGSNSPLHF.

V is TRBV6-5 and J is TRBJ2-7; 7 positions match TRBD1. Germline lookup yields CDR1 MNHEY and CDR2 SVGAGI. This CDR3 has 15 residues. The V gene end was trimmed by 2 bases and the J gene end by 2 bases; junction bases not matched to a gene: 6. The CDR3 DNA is TGTGCCAGCAGTTACCAGGGACAGCTAGCCTACGAGCAGTACTTC. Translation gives CASSYQGQLAYEQYF.

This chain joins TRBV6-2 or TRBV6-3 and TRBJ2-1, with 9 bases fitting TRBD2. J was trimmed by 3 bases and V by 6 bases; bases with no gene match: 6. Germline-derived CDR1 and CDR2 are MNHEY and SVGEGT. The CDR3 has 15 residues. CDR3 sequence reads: CASSLAGPFYNEQFF. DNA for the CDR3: TGTGCCAGCAGCCTAGCGGGGCCCTTCTACAATGAGCAGTTCTTC.

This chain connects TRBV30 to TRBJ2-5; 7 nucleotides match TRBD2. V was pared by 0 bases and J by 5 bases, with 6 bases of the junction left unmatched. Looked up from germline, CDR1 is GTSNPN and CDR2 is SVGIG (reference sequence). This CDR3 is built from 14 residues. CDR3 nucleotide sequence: TGTGCCTGGAGTGTTGGACTAGTAGGCGAGACCCAGTACTTC. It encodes CAWSVGLVGETQYF.

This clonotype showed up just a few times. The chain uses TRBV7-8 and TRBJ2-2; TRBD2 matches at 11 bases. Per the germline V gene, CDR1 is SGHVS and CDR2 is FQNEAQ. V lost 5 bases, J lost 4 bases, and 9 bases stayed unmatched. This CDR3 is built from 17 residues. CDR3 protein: CASSLVAGGPGTGELFF. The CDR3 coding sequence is TGTGCCAGCAGCCTAGTAGCGGGAGGGCCGGGCACCGGGGAGCTGTTTTTT.

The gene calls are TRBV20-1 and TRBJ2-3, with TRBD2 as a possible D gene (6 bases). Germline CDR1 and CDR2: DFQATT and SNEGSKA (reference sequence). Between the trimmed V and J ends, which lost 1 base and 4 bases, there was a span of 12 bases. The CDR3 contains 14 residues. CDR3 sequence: CSARGGAGADTQYF. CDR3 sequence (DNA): TGCAGTGCTAGAGGCGGGGCTGGGGCAGATACGCAGTATTTT.

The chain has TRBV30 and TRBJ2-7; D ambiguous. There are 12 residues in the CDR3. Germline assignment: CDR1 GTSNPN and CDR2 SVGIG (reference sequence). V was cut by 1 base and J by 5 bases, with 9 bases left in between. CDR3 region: CAWSGVGNEQYF. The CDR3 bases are TGTGCCTGGAGTGGGGTCGGAAACGAGCAGTACTTC.

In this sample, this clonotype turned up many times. The CDR3 DNA follows: TGTGCCAGCAGCTTAGGAGTAGCGGGAGGAGATACGCAGTATTTT. Its translation is CASSLGVAGGDTQYF. The rearrangement links TRBV7-8 to TRBJ2-3, with 10 bases matching TRBD2. The germline V gene encodes CDR1 SGHVS and CDR2 FQNEAQ. V was pared by 1 base and J by 5 bases, with 3 bases of the junction left unmatched. The CDR3 is 15 amino acids.

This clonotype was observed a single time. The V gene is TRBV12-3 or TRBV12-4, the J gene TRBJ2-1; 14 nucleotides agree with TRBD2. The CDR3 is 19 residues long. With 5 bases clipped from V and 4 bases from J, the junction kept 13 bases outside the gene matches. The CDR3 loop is CASSPPPGLAGEGYNEQFF. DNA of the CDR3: TGTGCCAGCAGTCCACCCCCGGGACTAGCGGGAGAAGGGTACAATGAGCAGTTCTTC.

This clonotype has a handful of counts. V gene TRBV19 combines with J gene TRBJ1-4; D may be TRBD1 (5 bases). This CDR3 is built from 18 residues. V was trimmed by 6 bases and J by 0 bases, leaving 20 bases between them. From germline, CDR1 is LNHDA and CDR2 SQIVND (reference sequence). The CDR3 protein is CASRAPFRDPATNEKLFF. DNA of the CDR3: TGTGCCAGTAGAGCCCCGTTCAGGGACCCTGCAACTAATGAAAAACTGTTTTTT.

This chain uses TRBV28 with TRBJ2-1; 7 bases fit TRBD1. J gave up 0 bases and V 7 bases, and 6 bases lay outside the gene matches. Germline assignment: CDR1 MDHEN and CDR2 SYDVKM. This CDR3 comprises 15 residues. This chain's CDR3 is CASTTGQSSYNEQFF. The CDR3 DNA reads TGTGCCAGCACCACGGGACAGAGCTCCTACAATGAGCAGTTCTTC.

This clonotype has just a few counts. CDR3 coding DNA: TGCAGTGCGCGGTGGGGGTTAGGAGAGAATCAGCCCCAGCATTTT. Translation gives CSARWGLGENQPQHF. The chain joins TRBV20-1 to TRBJ1-5; a weak D match, TRBD1 (5 bases). This CDR3 contains 15 residues. Deletions cut 6 bases from V and 4 bases from J, with 19 bases between. Germline V gene sequence: CDR1 DFQATT, CDR2 SNEGSKA (reference sequence).

CDR3 bases: TGTGCCAGTAGTATCGGGGCGGGAGGCTTCACCGGGGAGCTGTTTTTT. It yields the protein CASSIGAGGFTGELFF. V gene TRBV19 combines with J gene TRBJ2-2, with TRBD2 identical over 8 bases. In germline, CDR1 is LNHDA, CDR2 SQIVND (reference sequence). The ends lost 3 bases at V and 4 bases at J; junction bases unmatched: 7. The CDR3 extends over 16 amino acids.

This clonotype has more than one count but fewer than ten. CDR3: CASSPGGGRTLTDTQYF. The CDR3 DNA sequence: TGTGCCAGCAGCCCCGGCGGGGGAAGAACCCTCACAGATACGCAGTATTTT. J is TRBJ2-3 and V is TRBV7-6, with 7 bases lining up with TRBD2. Germline-derived CDR1 and CDR2 are SGHVS and FNYEAQ. The V gene end was trimmed by 5 bases and the J gene end by 2 bases; junction bases not matched to a gene: 13. The CDR3 has 17 amino acids.

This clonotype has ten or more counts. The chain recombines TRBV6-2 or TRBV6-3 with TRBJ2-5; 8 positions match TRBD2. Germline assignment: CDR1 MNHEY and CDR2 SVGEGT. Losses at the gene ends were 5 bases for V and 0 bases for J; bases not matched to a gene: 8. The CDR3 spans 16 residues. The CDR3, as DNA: TGTGCCAGCAGTCTCGCGGGAGGATCCTACCAAGAGACCCAGTACTTC. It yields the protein CASSLAGGSYQETQYF.

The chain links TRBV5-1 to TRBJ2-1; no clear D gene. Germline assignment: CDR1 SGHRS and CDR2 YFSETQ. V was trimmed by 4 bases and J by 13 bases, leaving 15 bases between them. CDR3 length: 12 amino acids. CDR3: CASSPEAAFQFF. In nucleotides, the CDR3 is TGCGCCAGCAGCCCAGAGGCAGCATTTCAGTTCTTC.

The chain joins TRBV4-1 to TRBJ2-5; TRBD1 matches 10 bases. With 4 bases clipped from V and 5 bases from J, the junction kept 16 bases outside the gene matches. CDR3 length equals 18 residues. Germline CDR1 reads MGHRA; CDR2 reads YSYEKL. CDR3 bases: TGCGCCAGCAGCCCATCTGACAGGGGGCGAATAAGCATGGAGACCCAGTACTTC. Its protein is CASSPSDRGRISMETQYF.

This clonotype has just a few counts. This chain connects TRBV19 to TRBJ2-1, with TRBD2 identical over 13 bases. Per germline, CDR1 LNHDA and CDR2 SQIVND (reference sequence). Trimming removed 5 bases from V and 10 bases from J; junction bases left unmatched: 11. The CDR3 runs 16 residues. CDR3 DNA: TGTGCCAGTAGTCTCACTACTAGCGGGAGGGCCGGGGAGCAGTTCTTC. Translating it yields CASSLTTSGRAGEQFF.

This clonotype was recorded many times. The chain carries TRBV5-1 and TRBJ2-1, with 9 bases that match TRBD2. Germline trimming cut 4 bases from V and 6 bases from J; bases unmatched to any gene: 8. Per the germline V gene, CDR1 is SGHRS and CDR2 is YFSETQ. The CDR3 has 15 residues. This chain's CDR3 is CASSQGLARVNEQFF. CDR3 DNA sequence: TGCGCCAGCAGCCAGGGACTAGCAAGGGTCAATGAGCAGTTCTTC.

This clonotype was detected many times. The CDR3 loop is CASSRSGLAGTNEQFF. CDR3 in DNA: TGTGCCAGCAGCCGTTCCGGACTAGCGGGTACCAATGAGCAGTTCTTC. The chain employs TRBV7-2 and TRBJ2-1; 11 positions agree with TRBD2. V lost 5 bases, J lost 6 bases, and 9 bases stayed unmatched. This CDR3 has 16 amino acids. Germline V gene lookup returns CDR1 SGHTA and CDR2 FQGNSA.